Below, 26 T cell receptor beta chains from the same sample are listed, as sequenced in a study of CD8+ T cells in alopecia areata. Treatment of the sample: oral pan-JAK inhibitor, 5-10 mg twice daily. TCR sequencing used cDNA made by reverse transcription of extracted RNA. The repertoire was sequenced with immunoSEQ multiplex PCR; TCRdb's copy has only in-frame clones and lacks some. Of over 150,000 clones in the sample, approximately 55% are singletons; the top ten hold 11%. Sequencing was performed on CD8+ T cells sorted from blood, taken at week 24, from a patient treated with tofacitinib. These receptors were taken from a human donor with alopecia areata.

This clone appeared a few times. This rearrangement joins TRBV29-1 to TRBJ1-2, with TRBD1 matching over 11 bases. CDR3 length: 13 residues. J was trimmed by 7 bases and V by 7 bases; bases with no gene match: 8. Germline values: CDR1 SQVTM, CDR2 ANQGSEA. The CDR3 reads CSGIGQGASGYTF. The CDR3 region has the DNA TGCAGCGGAATAGGACAGGGGGCTTCTGGCTACACCTTC.

The chain couples TRBV2 to TRBJ2-3; no clear D gene. Per the germline V gene, CDR1 is SNHLY and CDR2 is FYNNEI. Trimming removed 3 bases from V and 0 bases from J, with 10 bases in between. This CDR3 contains 15 residues. This chain's CDR3 is CASSDLQTSTDTQYF. DNA of the CDR3: TGTGCCAGCAGTGATTTACAGACTAGCACAGATACGCAGTATTTT.

A word on this clone: Within the sample, other DNA sequences also encode this same CDR3. The V gene is TRBV5-1, the J gene TRBJ2-7; D perhaps matches TRBD1 (6 bases). V was shortened by 4 bases and J by 2 bases, with 10 bases between the two germline ends. Germline CDR1 reads SGHRS; CDR2 reads YFSETQ. The CDR3 covers 13 residues. Here the CDR3 reads CASSLDRTYEQYF. The CDR3 DNA reads TGCGCCAGCAGCCTAGACAGGACCTACGAGCAGTACTTC. The full variable domain, its missing parts supplied by reference TRBV5-1 and TRBJ2-7, is KAGVTQTPRYLIKTRGQQVTLSCSPISGHRSVSWYQQTPGQGLQFLFEYFSETQRNKGNFPGRFSGRQFSNSRSEMNVSTLELGDSALYLCASSLDRTYEQYFGPGTRLTVT.

This clone came up a few times. V is TRBV29-1 and J is TRBJ1-1; D ambiguous. V lost 8 bases, J lost 0 bases, and 13 bases lay in between. The CDR3 extends over 13 amino acids. Germline V lookup: CDR1 SQVTM, CDR2 ANQGSEA. CDR3 sequence reads: CSCVEDLNTEAFF. CDR3 coding DNA: TGCAGCTGCGTCGAAGATTTGAACACTGAAGCTTTCTTT.

This clone showed up just once. This sequence joins TRBV4-3 and TRBJ1-2, with D perhaps matching TRBD1 (5 bases). The ends were cut back, 1 base at V and 0 bases at J, with 15 bases in the middle. The CDR3 loop spans 17 amino acids. Germline CDR1 is LGHNA and CDR2 is YSLEER. CDR3 in DNA: TGCGCCAGCAGCCAAGGTTCCGGGGGTTCAGCTAACTATGGCTACACCTTC. Amino acid sequence: CASSQGSGGSANYGYTF.

This chain connects TRBV5-4 to TRBJ1-2, with D perhaps TRBD1 (6 bases). Trimming left V 4 bases short and J 6 bases short, with 10 bases between. The germline CDR1 and CDR2 sequences are SGHNT and YYREEE (reference sequence). The CDR3 runs to 12 residues. CDR3 coding DNA: TGTGCCAGCAGCATGGACAGAGATGGCTACACCTTC. Residues: CASSMDRDGYTF. Based on the CDR3 plus reference TRBV5-4 and TRBJ1-2, the full variable domain is ETGVTQSPTHLIKTRGQQVTLRCSSQSGHNTVSWYQQALGQGPQFIFQYYREEENGRGNFPPRFSGLQFPNYSSELNVNALELDDSALYLCASSMDRDGYTFGSGTRLTVV.

The rearrangement uses TRBV4-3 and TRBJ1-1; TRBD1 aligns across 7 bases. CDR3 length: 14 amino acids. V gave up 0 bases and J gave up 7 bases; unmatched junction bases: 5. Germline loops: CDR1 LGHNA, CDR2 YSLEER. The CDR3 DNA reads as TGCGCCAGCAGCCAAGATGGCCAGGGGGATGAAGCTTTCTTT. It yields the protein CASSQDGQGDEAFF.

In this sample, this clone turned up once. This chain links TRBV5-1 with TRBJ2-7, with D perhaps assigned TRBD1 or TRBD2 (5 bases each). The CDR3 is 14 residues long. The V end was cut by 3 bases, the J end by 3 bases, with 13 bases between. Per the germline V gene, CDR1 is SGHRS and CDR2 is YFSETQ. The CDR3, as DNA: TGCGCCAGCAGCTCGACGGGACGGTACTACGAGCAGTACTTC. Protein product: CASSSTGRYYEQYF.

This clone was seen once. The V and J genes are TRBV30 and TRBJ1-2; no clear D. V was clipped by 0 bases and J by 0 bases, with 8 bases between them. The CDR3 runs to 14 residues. Per the germline V gene, CDR1 is GTSNPN and CDR2 is SVGIG (reference sequence). CDR3 DNA: TGTGCCTGGAGTGTGCAGTTAGCTAACTATGGCTACACCTTC. Translating gives CAWSVQLANYGYTF.

The chain has TRBV30 and TRBJ1-1, with a possible D match to TRBD1 (6 bases). This CDR3 contains 11 residues. V lost 7 bases, J lost 1 base, and 7 bases lay in between. Germline CDR1 GTSNPN, CDR2 SVGIG (reference sequence). The DNA of the CDR3 is TGTGCCTCGACAGGGAACACTGAAGCTTTCTTT. It translates to CASTGNTEAFF.

The chain's CDR3 is CASSVTGANTGELFF. The CDR3 region has the DNA TGTGCCAGCAGCGTTACAGGGGCGAACACCGGGGAGCTGTTTTTT. The chain recombines TRBV9 with TRBJ2-2; TRBD1 matches 7 bases. Germline loops: CDR1 SGDLS, CDR2 YYNGEE. This CDR3 has 15 residues. Trimming at V came to 2 bases and at J to 0 bases, leaving 1 base not matched to a gene. The full variable domain, its missing parts supplied by reference TRBV9 and TRBJ2-2, is DSGVTQTPKHLITATGQRVTLRCSPRSGDLSVYWYQQSLDQGLQFLIQYYNGEERAKGNILERFSAQQFPDLHSELNLSSLELGDSALYFCASSVTGANTGELFFGEGSRLTVL.

V usage is TRBV7-9 and J usage is TRBJ1-5; tentative D call: TRBD1 (5 bases). Germline assignment: CDR1 SEHNR and CDR2 FQNEAQ (reference sequence). The ends were cut back, 0 bases at V and 11 bases at J, with 11 bases in the middle. The CDR3 sequence is 13 residues long. The CDR3 nucleotides read TGTGCCAGCAGCTTAGCTGCCGGGGGAGCCCAGCATTTT. This codes for CASSLAAGGAQHF.

This clone was seen only a few times. The chain has TRBV7-2 and TRBJ2-7; 9 nucleotides agree with TRBD2. From germline, CDR1 is SGHTA and CDR2 FQGNSA. The trim removed 1 base at V and 3 bases at J, leaving 4 bases unmatched. The CDR3 runs 15 residues. The CDR3 DNA is TGTGCCAGCAGCTTAGTAGCGGGGGCAAGCTACGAGCAGTACTTC. Its protein product is CASSLVAGASYEQYF.

The V and J genes are TRBV4-1 and TRBJ1-6, with D unclear. CDR1 is MGHRA and CDR2 is YSYEKL in the germline V gene. The CDR3 has 15 amino acids. Deletions cut 0 bases from V and 4 bases from J, with 7 bases between. The CDR3 DNA reads as TGCGCCAGCAGCCAAGATTTCAGTTATAATTCACCCCTCCACTTT. Protein product: CASSQDFSYNSPLHF.

CDR3 in DNA: TGTGCCTGGAGTGTACAAGGTATCTACGAGCAGTACTTC. This gives the protein CAWSVQGIYEQYF. This sequence joins TRBV30 and TRBJ2-7; D gene ambiguous. Per the germline V gene, CDR1 is GTSNPN and CDR2 is SVGIG (reference sequence). V gave up 0 bases and J gave up 3 bases, with 9 bases separating them. This CDR3 spans 13 amino acids.

This clone is categorized as medium-sized. CDR3 amino acids: CASTPKPGTVNEKLFF. The CDR3 region has the DNA TGTGCCAGCACCCCAAAGCCCGGGACAGTTAATGAAAAACTGTTTTTT. This rearrangement joins TRBV7-8 to TRBJ1-4; 7 bases are shared with TRBD1. The ends lost 7 bases at V and 4 bases at J; junction bases unmatched: 12. The CDR3 totals 16 residues. CDR1 is SGHVS, CDR2 FQNEAQ, per germline.

This chain uses TRBV28 with TRBJ2-5; D gene unclear. The germline CDR1 and CDR2 sequences are MDHEN and SYDVKM. Trimming cost V 6 bases and J 3 bases, with 5 bases left between them. This CDR3 is 11 amino acids long. The CDR3 nucleotides are TGTGCCAGCAGCCTAAAAGAGACCCAGTACTTC. It is translated as CASSLKETQYF. Drawing the rest from reference TRBV28 and TRBJ2-5, the complete variable domain is DVKVTQSSRYLVKRTGEKVFLECVQDMDHENMFWYRQDPGLGLRLIYFSYDVKMKEKGDIPEGYSVSREKKERFSLILESASTNQTSMYLCASSLKETQYFGPGTRLLVL.

Comments on this clone: The identical CDR3 is also encoded by other nucleotide sequences in the sample. The chain couples TRBV27 to TRBJ1-1; D not resolved. The CDR3 covers 12 residues. Trimming shortened V by 6 bases and J by 0 bases, and 5 bases separated the two germline ends. Germline values: CDR1 MNHEY, CDR2 SMNVEV (reference sequence). The CDR3 spells CASRDLNTEAFF. CDR3 in DNA: TGTGCCAGCAGAGATTTGAACACTGAAGCTTTCTTT.

The chain carries TRBV30 and TRBJ2-2; possible D gene TRBD2, 5 bases. CDR1 is GTSNPN and CDR2 is SVGIG in the germline V gene (reference sequence). V lost 2 bases and J lost 7, with 8 bases in between. This CDR3 is 12 amino acids long. CDR3 sequence reads: CAWSMGSGELFF. DNA of the CDR3: TGTGCCTGGAGTATGGGGAGCGGGGAGCTGTTTTTT.

The chain employs TRBV5-1 and TRBJ2-3, with TRBD2 matching over 8 bases. V shed 0 bases and J 1 base; nucleotides not matched to a gene: 1. The germline V gene encodes CDR1 SGHRS and CDR2 YFSETQ. This CDR3 has 15 amino acids. The CDR3 sequence: CASSLELAGTDTQYF. CDR3 nucleotide sequence: TGCGCCAGCAGCTTGGAACTAGCGGGCACAGATACGCAGTATTTT.

This clone was observed a few times. This chain links TRBV13 with TRBJ2-5; D gene unclear. The CDR3 is 11 amino acids. The V end lost 5 bases, the J end lost 3 bases, and 4 bases lay between the germline ends. From germline, CDR1 is PRHDT and CDR2 FYEKMQ (reference sequence). The CDR3 region is CASSIKETQYF. CDR3 DNA sequence: TGTGCCAGCAGCATAAAAGAGACCCAGTACTTC.

The rearrangement joins TRBV7-6 to TRBJ2-3; 12 bases agree with TRBD2. V lost 5 bases and J lost 1; bases outside the gene matches: 4. CDR3 length: 16 residues. Germline CDR1 SGHVS, CDR2 FNYEAQ. This CDR3 is CASSPRTSGGTDTQYF. The CDR3 DNA sequence: TGTGCCAGCAGCCCAAGGACTAGCGGGGGCACAGATACGCAGTATTTT.

There are a few counts of this clone. V gene TRBV7-9 combines with J gene TRBJ2-7; D not certain. CDR1 is SEHNR, CDR2 FQNEAQ, per germline (reference sequence). The CDR3 totals 13 residues. V gave up 2 bases and J gave up 5 bases, with 10 bases separating them. The CDR3 spells CASSLSRGNEQYF. CDR3 DNA: TGTGCCAGCAGCTTATCCCGCGGTAACGAGCAGTACTTC.

This clone was picked up a small number of times. This specimen includes other DNA sequences encoding the same CDR3. The V and J genes are TRBV9 and TRBJ1-5, with D perhaps matching TRBD1 (6 bases). CDR1 and CDR2 from the germline V gene are SGDLS and YYNGEE. The CDR3 runs 13 residues. Between the trimmed V and J ends, which lost 2 bases and 7 bases, there was a span of 10 bases. CDR3 in DNA: TGTGCCAGCAGCGTTGGAGGGGGGCAGCCCCAGCATTTT. This sequence encodes CASSVGGGQPQHF.

This clone was counted between two and nine times. The rearrangement joins TRBV29-1 to TRBJ1-2, with D possibly TRBD1 on 6 matching bases. The CDR3 length is 14 residues. CDR1 and CDR2 from the germline V gene are SQVTM and ANQGSEA. Trimming pared 5 bases from V and 7 bases from J, leaving 20 bases between. This CDR3 is CSVRGQGRGGGYTF. In DNA, the CDR3 is TGCAGCGTTCGGGGGCAGGGGAGAGGTGGTGGCTACACCTTC.

The chain carries TRBV27 and TRBJ2-3; D tentatively reads TRBD1 or TRBD2 (5 bases each). V lost 0 bases to trimming and J lost 4 bases, with 11 bases between them. The CDR3 consists of 15 residues. Germline-derived CDR1 and CDR2 are MNHEY and SMNVEV (reference sequence). The CDR3 nucleotides are TGTGCCAGCAGTTTATCTGTGGGGGTGGCAGATACGCAGTATTTT. Its protein product is CASSLSVGVADTQYF.